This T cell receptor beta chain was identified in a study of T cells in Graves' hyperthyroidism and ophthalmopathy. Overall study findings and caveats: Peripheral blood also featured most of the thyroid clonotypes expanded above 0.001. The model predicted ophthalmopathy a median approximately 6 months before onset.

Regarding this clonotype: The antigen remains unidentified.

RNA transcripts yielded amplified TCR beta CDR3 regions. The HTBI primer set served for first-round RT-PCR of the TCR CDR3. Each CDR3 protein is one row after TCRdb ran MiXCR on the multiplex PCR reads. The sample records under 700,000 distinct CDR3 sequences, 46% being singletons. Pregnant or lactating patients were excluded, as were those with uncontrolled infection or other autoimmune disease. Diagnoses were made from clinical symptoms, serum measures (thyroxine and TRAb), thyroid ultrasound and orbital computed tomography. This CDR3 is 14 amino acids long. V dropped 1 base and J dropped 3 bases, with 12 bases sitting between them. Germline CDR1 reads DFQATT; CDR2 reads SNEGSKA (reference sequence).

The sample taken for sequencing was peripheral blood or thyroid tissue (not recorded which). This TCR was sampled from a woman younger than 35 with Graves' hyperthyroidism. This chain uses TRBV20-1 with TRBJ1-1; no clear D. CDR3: CSARGIGRYTEAFF. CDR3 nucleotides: TGCAGTGCTAGAGGGATCGGCCGGTACACTGAAGCTTTCTTT.